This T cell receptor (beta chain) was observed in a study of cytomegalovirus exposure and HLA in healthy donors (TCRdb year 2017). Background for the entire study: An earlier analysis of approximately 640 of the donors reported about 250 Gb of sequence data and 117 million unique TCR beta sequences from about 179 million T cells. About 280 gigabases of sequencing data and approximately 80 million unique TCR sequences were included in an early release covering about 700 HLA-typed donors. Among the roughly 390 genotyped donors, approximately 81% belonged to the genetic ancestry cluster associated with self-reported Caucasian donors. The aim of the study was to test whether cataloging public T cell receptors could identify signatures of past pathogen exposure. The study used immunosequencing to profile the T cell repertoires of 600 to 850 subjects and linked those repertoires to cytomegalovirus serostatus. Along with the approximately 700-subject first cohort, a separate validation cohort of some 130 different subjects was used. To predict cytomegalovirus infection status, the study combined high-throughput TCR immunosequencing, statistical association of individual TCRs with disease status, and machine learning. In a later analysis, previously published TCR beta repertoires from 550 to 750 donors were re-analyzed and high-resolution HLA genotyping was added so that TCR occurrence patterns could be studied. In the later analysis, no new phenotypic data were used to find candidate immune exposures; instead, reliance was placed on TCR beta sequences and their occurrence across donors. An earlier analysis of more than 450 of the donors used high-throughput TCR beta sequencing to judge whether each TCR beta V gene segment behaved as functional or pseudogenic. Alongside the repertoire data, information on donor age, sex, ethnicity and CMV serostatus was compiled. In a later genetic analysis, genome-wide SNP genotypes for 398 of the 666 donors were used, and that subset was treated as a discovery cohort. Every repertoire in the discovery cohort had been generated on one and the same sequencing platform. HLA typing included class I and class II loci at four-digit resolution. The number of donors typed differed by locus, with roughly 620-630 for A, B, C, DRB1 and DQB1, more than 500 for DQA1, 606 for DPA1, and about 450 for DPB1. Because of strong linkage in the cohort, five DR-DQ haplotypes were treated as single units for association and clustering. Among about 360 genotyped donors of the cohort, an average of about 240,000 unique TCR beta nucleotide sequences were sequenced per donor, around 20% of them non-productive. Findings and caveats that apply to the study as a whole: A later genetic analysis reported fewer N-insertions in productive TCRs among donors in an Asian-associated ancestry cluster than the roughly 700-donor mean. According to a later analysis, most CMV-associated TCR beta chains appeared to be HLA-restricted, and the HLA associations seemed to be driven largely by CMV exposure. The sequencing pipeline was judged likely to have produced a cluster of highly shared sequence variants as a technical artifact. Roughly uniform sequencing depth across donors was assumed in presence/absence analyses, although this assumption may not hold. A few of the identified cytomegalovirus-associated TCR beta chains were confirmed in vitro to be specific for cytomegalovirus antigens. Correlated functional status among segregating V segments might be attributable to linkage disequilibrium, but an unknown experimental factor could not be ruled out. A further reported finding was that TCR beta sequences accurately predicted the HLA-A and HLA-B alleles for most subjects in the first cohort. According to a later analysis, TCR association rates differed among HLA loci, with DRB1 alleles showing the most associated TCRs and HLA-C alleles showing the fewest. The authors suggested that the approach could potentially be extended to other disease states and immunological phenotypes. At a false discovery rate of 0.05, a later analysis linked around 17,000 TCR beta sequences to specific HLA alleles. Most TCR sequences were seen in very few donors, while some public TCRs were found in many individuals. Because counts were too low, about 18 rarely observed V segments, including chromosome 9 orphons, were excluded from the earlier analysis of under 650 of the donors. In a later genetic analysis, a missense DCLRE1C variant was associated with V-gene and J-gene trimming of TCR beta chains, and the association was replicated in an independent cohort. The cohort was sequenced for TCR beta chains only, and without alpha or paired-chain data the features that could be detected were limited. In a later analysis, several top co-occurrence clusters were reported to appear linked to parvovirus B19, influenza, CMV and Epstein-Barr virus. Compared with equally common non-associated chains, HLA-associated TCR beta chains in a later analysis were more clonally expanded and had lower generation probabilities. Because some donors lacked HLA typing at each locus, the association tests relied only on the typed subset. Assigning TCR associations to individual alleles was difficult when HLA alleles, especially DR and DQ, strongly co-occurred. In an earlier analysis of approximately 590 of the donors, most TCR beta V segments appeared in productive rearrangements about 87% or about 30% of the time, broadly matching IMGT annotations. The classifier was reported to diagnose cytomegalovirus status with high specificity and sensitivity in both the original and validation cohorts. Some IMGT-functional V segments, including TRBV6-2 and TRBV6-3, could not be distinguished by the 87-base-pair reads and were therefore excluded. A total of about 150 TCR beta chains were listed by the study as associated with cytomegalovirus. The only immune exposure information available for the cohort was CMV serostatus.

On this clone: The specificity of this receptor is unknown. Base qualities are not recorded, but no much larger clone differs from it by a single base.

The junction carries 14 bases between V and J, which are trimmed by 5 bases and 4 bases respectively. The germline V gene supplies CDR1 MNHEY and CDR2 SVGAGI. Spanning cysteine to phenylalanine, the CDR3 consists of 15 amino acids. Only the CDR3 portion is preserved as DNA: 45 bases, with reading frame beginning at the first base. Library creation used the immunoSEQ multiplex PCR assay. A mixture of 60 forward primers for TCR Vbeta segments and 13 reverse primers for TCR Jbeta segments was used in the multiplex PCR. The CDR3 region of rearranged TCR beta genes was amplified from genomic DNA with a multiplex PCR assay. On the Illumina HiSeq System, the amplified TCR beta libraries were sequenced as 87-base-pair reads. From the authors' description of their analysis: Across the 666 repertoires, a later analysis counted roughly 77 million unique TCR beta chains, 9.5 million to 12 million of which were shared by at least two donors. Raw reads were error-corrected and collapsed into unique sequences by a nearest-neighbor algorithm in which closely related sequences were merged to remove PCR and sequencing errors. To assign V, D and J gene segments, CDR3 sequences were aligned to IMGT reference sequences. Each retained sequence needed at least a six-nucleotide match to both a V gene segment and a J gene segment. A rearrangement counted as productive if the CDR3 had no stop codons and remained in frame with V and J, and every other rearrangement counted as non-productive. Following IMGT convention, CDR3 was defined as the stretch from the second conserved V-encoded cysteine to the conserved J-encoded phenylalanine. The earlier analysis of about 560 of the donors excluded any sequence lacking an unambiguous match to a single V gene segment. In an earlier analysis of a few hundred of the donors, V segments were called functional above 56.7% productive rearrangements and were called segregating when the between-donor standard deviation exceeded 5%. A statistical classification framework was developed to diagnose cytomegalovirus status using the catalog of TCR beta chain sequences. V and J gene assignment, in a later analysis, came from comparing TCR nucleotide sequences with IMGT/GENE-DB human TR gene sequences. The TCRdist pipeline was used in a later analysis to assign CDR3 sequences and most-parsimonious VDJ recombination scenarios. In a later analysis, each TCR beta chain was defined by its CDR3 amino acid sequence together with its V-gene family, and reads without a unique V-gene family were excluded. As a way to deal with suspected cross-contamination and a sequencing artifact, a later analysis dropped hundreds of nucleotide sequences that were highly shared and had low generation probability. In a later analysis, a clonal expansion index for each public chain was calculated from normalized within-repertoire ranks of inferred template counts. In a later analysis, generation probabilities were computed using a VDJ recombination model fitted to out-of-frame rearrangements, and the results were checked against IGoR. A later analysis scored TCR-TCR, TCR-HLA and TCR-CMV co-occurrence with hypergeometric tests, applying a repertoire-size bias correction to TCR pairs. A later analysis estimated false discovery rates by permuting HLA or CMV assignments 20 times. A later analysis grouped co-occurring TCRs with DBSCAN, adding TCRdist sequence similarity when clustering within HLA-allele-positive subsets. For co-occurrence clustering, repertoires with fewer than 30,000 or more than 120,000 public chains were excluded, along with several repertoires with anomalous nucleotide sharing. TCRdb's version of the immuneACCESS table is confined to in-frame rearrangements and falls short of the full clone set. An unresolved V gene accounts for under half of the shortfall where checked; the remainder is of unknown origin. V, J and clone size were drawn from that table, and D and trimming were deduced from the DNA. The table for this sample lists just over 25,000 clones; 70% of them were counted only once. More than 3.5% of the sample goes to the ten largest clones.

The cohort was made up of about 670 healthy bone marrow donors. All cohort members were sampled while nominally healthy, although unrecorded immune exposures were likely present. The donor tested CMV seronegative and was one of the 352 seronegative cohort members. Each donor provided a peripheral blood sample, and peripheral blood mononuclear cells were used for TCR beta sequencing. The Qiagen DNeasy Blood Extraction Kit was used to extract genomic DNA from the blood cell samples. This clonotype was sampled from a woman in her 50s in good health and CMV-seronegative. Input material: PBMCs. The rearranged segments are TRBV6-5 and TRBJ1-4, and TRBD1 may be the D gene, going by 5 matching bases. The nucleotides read TGTGCCAGCAGTCGGGGACGGGGGGATAATGAAAAACTGTTTTTT. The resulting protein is CASSRGRGDNEKLFF.